The 27 T cell receptor beta chains given below trace back to one sample, sequenced in a study of neurological immune-mediated disorders. TCRdb called the 5' RACE reads again in MiXCR, with one record for every CDR3 protein. The table includes about 17,000 distinct CDR3 sequences, 3.5% detected once. The sequenced sample was CD8+ T cells from blood. These receptors were taken from a woman aged 40 to 50 in good health.

This clonotype was found many times. The rearrangement uses TRBV7-9 and TRBJ1-4; D remains unclear. This CDR3 region has 13 residues. Germline CDR1 reads SEHNR; CDR2 reads FQNEAQ (reference sequence). The ends were cut back, 3 bases at V and 7 bases at J, with 9 bases in the middle. CDR3 nucleotide sequence: TGTGCCAGCAGCTTTTTACGTGGTGAAAAACTGTTTTTT. Amino acid sequence: CASSFLRGEKLFF.

This clonotype showed up many times. This chain connects TRBV20-1 to TRBJ2-1, with 7 bases identical to TRBD2. V lost 0 bases to trimming and J lost 4 bases; unmatched junction nucleotides: 12. Per germline, CDR1 DFQATT and CDR2 SNEGSKA (reference sequence). The CDR3 extends over 17 amino acids. This CDR3 reads CSARDGAGAGDYNEQFF. In nucleotides, the CDR3 is TGCAGTGCTAGAGATGGCGCGGGAGCTGGTGATTACAATGAGCAGTTCTTC.

This clonotype was detected ten times or more. V usage is TRBV3-1 and J usage is TRBJ2-2, with no clear D. Germline CDR1 LGHDT, CDR2 YNNKEL (reference sequence). V was pared by 4 bases and J by 4 bases, with 25 bases between. This CDR3 region has 19 residues. The CDR3 protein is CASSRRQGRKAVSTGELFF. The CDR3 DNA sequence: TGTGCCAGCAGCCGACGCCAAGGACGGAAGGCTGTGAGCACCGGGGAGCTGTTTTTT.

This clonotype was recorded many times. The chain is built from TRBV7-2 and TRBJ2-5; the D call may be TRBD1 or TRBD2 (6 bases each). Germline CDR1 and CDR2: SGHTA and FQGNSA. Between the trimmed V and J ends, which lost 5 bases and 4 bases, there was a span of 20 bases. The CDR3 length is 16 residues. DNA of the CDR3: TGTGCCAGCAGCCAAGGGGGGCGCCCGCGCGGAGAGACCCAGTACTTC. It translates to CASSQGGRPRGETQYF.

This clonotype showed up many times. The CDR3 region is CSAGQGAATEAFF. The CDR3 DNA reads TGCAGCGCCGGACAGGGGGCCGCTACTGAAGCTTTCTTT. The rearrangement joins TRBV29-1 to TRBJ1-1; 11 bases fit TRBD1. In germline, CDR1 is SQVTM, CDR2 ANQGSEA. This CDR3 has 13 amino acids. J lost 5 bases, V lost 7 bases, and 6 bases had no gene match.

Many counts were recorded for this clonotype. The J gene is TRBJ2-2, the V gene TRBV6-5; 11 nucleotides line up with TRBD2. The CDR3 runs to 15 residues. Unmatched junction bases numbered 8, after V lost 7 bases and J lost 7 bases. Germline-derived CDR1 and CDR2 are MNHEY and SVGAGI. The CDR3 DNA is TGTGCCAGCACCCCACTAGCGGGAGCAGGCGGGGAGCTGTTTTTT. Residues: CASTPLAGAGGELFF.

This clonotype was detected ten times or more. The genes are TRBV20-1 and TRBJ2-2; 7 bases are shared with TRBD1. Germline V gives CDR1 DFQATT, CDR2 SNEGSKA (reference sequence). V lost 3 bases, J lost 4 bases, and 5 bases stayed unmatched. This CDR3 spans 14 amino acids. Here the CDR3 DNA reads TGCAGTGCTAGGGATCACAGGGGCACCGGGGAGCTGTTTTTT. Its protein product is CSARDHRGTGELFF.

This clonotype was seen ten or more times. This sequence joins TRBV21-1 and TRBJ2-1; whether TRBD1, the table's D call, matches the DNA was not checked. TRBV21-1 is a documented pseudogene. The CDR3 is made up of 15 amino acids. For the CDR3, the DNA is TGTGCCAGCAGGCCCCTGGTTTGGACAGTCAATGAGCAGTTCTTC. Translation: CASRPLVWTVNEQFF.

This clonotype has a count of ten or more. The chain has TRBV15 and TRBJ2-5, with D uncertain. With 5 bases removed from V and 10 bases from J, the gap between germline ends came to 26 bases. This CDR3 comprises 16 residues. Germline V CDR1 and CDR2: LNHNV, YYDKDF (reference sequence). CDR3 sequence: CATSHRSRPPTRDQYF. The CDR3 nucleotides read TGTGCCACCAGCCACCGATCCCGACCCCCAACAAGGGACCAGTACTTC.

This clonotype has ten or more counts. The V and J genes are TRBV4-1 and TRBJ2-1, with 7 bases fitting TRBD1. The junction had 15 bases not matched to a gene; V was cut back by 4 bases and J by 9 bases. The germline CDR1 and CDR2 sequences are MGHRA and YSYEKL. The CDR3 length is 16 residues. The CDR3: CASSLSGTADGIEQFF. The CDR3 coding sequence is TGCGCCAGCAGCCTTTCCGGGACAGCGGACGGTATTGAGCAGTTCTTC.

This clonotype has at least ten counts. This rearrangement joins TRBV24-1 to TRBJ2-2; D is possibly TRBD1 or TRBD2 (6 bases each). V was pared by 5 bases and J by 0 bases, with 12 bases between. CDR3 size: 16 residues. Germline assignment: CDR1 KGHDR and CDR2 SFDVKD. The CDR3 coding sequence is TGTGCCACCAGTGGCCGGGGGCAGCCGAACACCGGGGAGCTGTTTTTT. Amino acids: CATSGRGQPNTGELFF.

This clonotype showed up many times. The V gene is TRBV5-1, the J gene TRBJ2-7; weak D call: TRBD1 (6 bases). V shed 3 bases and J shed 0 bases, with 10 bases lying between them. The CDR3 runs 14 residues. Per germline, CDR1 SGHRS and CDR2 YFSETQ. This CDR3 reads CASSWTVSSYEQYF. For the CDR3, the DNA is TGCGCCAGCAGCTGGACAGTGAGCTCCTACGAGCAGTACTTC.

This clonotype showed up many times. One end of the junction is discordant with germline, which a read error may explain. The chain links TRBV20-1 to TRBJ2-1; the match to TRBD2 covers 10 bases. Per the germline V gene, CDR1 is DFQATT and CDR2 is SNEGSKA (reference sequence). This CDR3 comprises 16 residues. Written as DNA, the CDR3 is TGCAGTGCTAGAGAGAGCGGGAGGGCTCTGTACAGTGAGCAGTTCTTC. This gives the protein CSARESGRALYSEQFF.

In its sample, this clonotype was seen many times. The CDR3 nucleotides read TGTGCCAGCAGCTTGGGTAGCGATGAGCAGTTCTTC. It encodes CASSLGSDEQFF. The chain links TRBV5-4 to TRBJ2-1, with D maybe TRBD2 (5 bases). Germline assignment: CDR1 SGHNT and CDR2 YYREEE (reference sequence). With 0 bases removed from V and 8 bases from J, the gap between germline ends came to 6 bases. The CDR3 length is 12 residues.

The V gene is TRBV19, the J gene TRBJ1-1, with 8 bases fitting TRBD1. The V gene end was trimmed by 9 bases and the J gene end by 0 bases; junction bases not matched to a gene: 6. The germline CDR1 and CDR2 sequences are LNHDA and SQIVND (reference sequence). The CDR3 totals 14 residues. The CDR3 bases are TGTGCCAGCACCAGACAGGGGATGAACACTGAAGCTTTCTTT. It codes for CASTRQGMNTEAFF.

This clonotype has just a few counts. Given a much more abundant clone one base away, this may be a read error. The chain couples TRBV6-5 to TRBJ2-1; D gene unclear. The CDR3 extends over 14 amino acids. Germline CDR1 reads MNHEY; CDR2 reads SVGAGI. The V end lost 5 bases, the J end lost 2 bases, and 10 bases lay between the germline ends. The CDR3 region is CASSQREAYNEQFF. As DNA, the CDR3 is TGTGCCAGCAGTCAACGAGAAGCCTACAATGAGCAGTTCTTC.

This clonotype appeared many times. V is TRBV7-2 and J is TRBJ2-3; TRBD1 is a possible D gene (6 bases). The germline V gene has CDR1 SGHTA and CDR2 FQGNSA. V was pared by 4 bases and J by 4 bases, with 15 bases between. CDR3 size: 15 residues. CDR3 region: CASSSMWGQADTQYF. DNA for the CDR3: TGTGCCAGCAGCTCCATGTGGGGGCAGGCAGATACGCAGTATTTT. Using reference TRBV7-2 and TRBJ2-3 for the parts outside the CDR3, the full variable domain is GAGVSQSPSNKVTEKGKDVELRCDPISGHTALYWYRQSLGQGLEFLIYFQGNSAPDKSGLPSDRFSAERTGGSVSTLTIQRTQQEDSAVYLCASSSMWGQADTQYFGPGTRLTVL.

This clonotype is medium-sized in the sample. The chain recombines TRBV12-3 or TRBV12-4 with TRBJ2-7; 7 bases map to TRBD2. The junction had 10 bases not matched to a gene; V was cut back by 6 bases and J by 2 bases. CDR3 length: 15 residues. The CDR3 region is CASSPTSALAYEQYF. The DNA of the CDR3 is TGTGCCAGCAGCCCCACTAGCGCTTTAGCCTACGAGCAGTACTTC.

This clonotype was detected ten times or more. The V and J genes are TRBV6-6 and TRBJ1-5; D is unresolved. The CDR3 contains 12 residues. The germline gives CDR1 MNHNY, CDR2 SVGAGI (reference sequence). Trimming pared 4 bases from V and 6 bases from J, leaving 7 bases between. The DNA for the CDR3 is TGTGCCAGCAGTTCAGTGGCTCAGCCCCAGCATTTT. Translation gives CASSSVAQPQHF.

This clonotype was detected ten times or more. The rearrangement links TRBV12-3 or TRBV12-4 to TRBJ2-1; tentative D call: TRBD1 (5 bases). The V end lost 3 bases, the J end lost 10 bases, and 25 bases lay between the germline ends. The CDR3 is 17 amino acids. CDR3 loop: CASSFSSGRASSEEQFF. CDR3 sequence (DNA): TGTGCCAGCAGTTTTTCTTCCGGCAGGGCTTCAAGTGAGGAGCAGTTCTTC.

This clonotype rates as hyperexpanded. The chain recombines TRBV5-1 with TRBJ1-1; TRBD1 might be the D (6 bases). Germline CDR1 reads SGHRS; CDR2 reads YFSETQ. The CDR3 runs 15 residues. V gave up 4 bases and J gave up 1 base, with 14 bases separating them. Here the CDR3 reads CASSPDSRRNTEAFF. The DNA of the CDR3 is TGCGCCAGCAGCCCGGACAGCCGGAGGAACACTGAAGCTTTCTTT.

In its sample, this clonotype was seen many times. V gene TRBV4-3 combines with J gene TRBJ2-7; D not resolved. With 1 base removed from V and 1 base from J, the gap between germline ends came to 8 bases. This CDR3 comprises 14 residues. Germline CDR1 LGHNA, CDR2 YSLEER. The CDR3 here is CASSQGQPSYEQYF. The DNA for the CDR3 is TGCGCCAGCAGCCAAGGGCAGCCTTCCTACGAGCAGTACTTC.

This clonotype showed up many times. The CDR3 DNA is TGCGCCAGCAGCCCCCGGGCAGAGAGGGCCGGGGAGCTGTTTTTT. This sequence encodes CASSPRAERAGELFF. The genes are TRBV4-1 and TRBJ2-2; a possible D gene is TRBD2 (5 bases). This CDR3 region has 15 residues. Germline V gives CDR1 MGHRA, CDR2 YSYEKL. V lost 4 bases, J lost 6 bases, and 15 bases lay in between.

This clonotype was seen ten or more times. The chain joins TRBV12-3 or TRBV12-4 to TRBJ2-1; no reliable D call. This CDR3 spans 12 amino acids. V was trimmed by 3 bases and J by 7 bases, leaving 7 bases between them. CDR3 residues: CASSFSANEQFF. The CDR3 nucleotides read TGTGCCAGCAGTTTCTCTGCAAATGAGCAGTTCTTC.

This clonotype was picked up many times. The V gene is TRBV9, the J gene TRBJ2-3; D not resolved. Germline CDR1 and CDR2: SGDLS and YYNGEE. This CDR3 region has 16 residues. The germline V and J ends were trimmed by 3 bases and 2 bases, with 16 bases remaining between them. As DNA, the CDR3 is TGTGCCAGCAGCGAGGCCCGTGGGTTTTCCACAGATACGCAGTATTTT. Translated, it gives CASSEARGFSTDTQYF. The full variable domain, rest sourced from reference TRBV9 and TRBJ2-3, is DSGVTQTPKHLITATGQRVTLRCSPRSGDLSVYWYQQSLDQGLQFLIQYYNGEERAKGNILERFSAQQFPDLHSELNLSSLELGDSALYFCASSEARGFSTDTQYFGPGTRLTVL.

By share, this clonotype ranks as medium-sized. The rearrangement uses TRBV20-1 and TRBJ2-3; 9 nucleotides match TRBD2. Germline V gives CDR1 DFQATT, CDR2 SNEGSKA (reference sequence). The CDR3 covers 16 residues. With V trimmed by 2 bases and J by 2 bases, 8 bases remained unmatched. CDR3 in amino acids: CSARRIAGGDTDTQYF. The CDR3 DNA reads TGCAGTGCTAGACGGATTGCGGGAGGGGACACAGATACGCAGTATTTT.

This clonotype was counted many times. The J gene is TRBJ2-7, the V gene TRBV5-1, with D possibly being TRBD1 (5 bases). The CDR3 has 15 residues. The germline V and J ends were trimmed by 7 bases and 0 bases, with 17 bases remaining between them. In germline, CDR1 is SGHRS, CDR2 YFSETQ. DNA for the CDR3: TGCGCCAGCTCGCCAAAGGGGCCGAGCTCCTACGAGCAGTACTTC. Amino acids: CASSPKGPSSYEQYF.